This paragraph covers one T cell receptor beta chain sequence. Its specificity is not known. The PCR made use of 60 Vbeta and 13 Jbeta primers. Clones were sequenced by immunoSEQ multiplex PCR, and TCRdb holds only the in-frame ones, with some missing. The sample has 100,000 or so clones; 74% are singletons. This record comes from a study of cytomegalovirus exposure and HLA in healthy donors. CDR1 is MGHRA and CDR2 is YSYEKL in the germline V gene. The CDR3 sequence is 15 residues long. V lost 2 bases and J lost 2, with 13 bases in between. The study, taken as a whole, reports: One cluster of highly shared sequence variants probably arose as a sequencing artifact. The study listed some 160 cytomegalovirus-associated TCR beta chains. TCR beta V segments were, for the most part, productive about 87% or about 30% of the time in an earlier analysis.

Source material: PBMCs. The receptor was isolated from a man aged 50-60 years in good health and CMV-seropositive. The chain uses TRBV4-1 and TRBJ2-7, with D possibly being TRBD2 (7 bases). The CDR3 protein is CASSQNGGPTYEQYF. CDR3 sequence (DNA): TGCGCCAGCAGCCAAAACGGGGGGCCTACCTACGAGCAGTACTTC.